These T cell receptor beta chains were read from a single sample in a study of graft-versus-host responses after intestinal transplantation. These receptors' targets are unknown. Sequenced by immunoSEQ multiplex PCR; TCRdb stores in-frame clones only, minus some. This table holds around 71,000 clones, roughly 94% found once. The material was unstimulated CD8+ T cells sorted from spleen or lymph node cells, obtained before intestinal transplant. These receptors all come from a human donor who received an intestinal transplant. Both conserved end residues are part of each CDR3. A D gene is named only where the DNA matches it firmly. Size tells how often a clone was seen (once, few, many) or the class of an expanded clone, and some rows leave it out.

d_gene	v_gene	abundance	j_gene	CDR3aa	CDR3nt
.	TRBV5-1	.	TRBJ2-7	CASSLWPGGSEQYF	TGCGCCAGCAGCTTGTGGCCCGGCGGAAGCGAGCAGTACTTC
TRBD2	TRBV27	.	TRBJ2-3	CASSPPRGLEDTQYF	TGTGCCAGCAGTCCTCCTAGGGGACTAGAAGATACGCAGTATTTT
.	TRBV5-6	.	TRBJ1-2	CASSFGADTYGYTF	TGTGCCAGCAGCTTTGGGGCGGATACCTATGGCTACACCTTC
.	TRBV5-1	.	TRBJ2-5	CASSLDLQGKETQYF	TGCGCCAGCAGCTTGGACCTCCAGGGGAAGGAGACCCAGTACTTC
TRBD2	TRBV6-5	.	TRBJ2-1	CASSEGTSLGEQFF	TGTGCCAGCAGTGAAGGGACTAGCCTAGGGGAGCAGTTCTTC
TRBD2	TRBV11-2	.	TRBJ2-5	CASSSTSGQETQYF	TGTGCCAGCAGCTCGACTAGCGGCCAAGAGACCCAGTACTTC
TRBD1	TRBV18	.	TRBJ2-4	CASSPQTGGSSNIQYF	TGTGCCAGCTCACCACAGACAGGGGGCAGTTCAAACATTCAGTACTTC
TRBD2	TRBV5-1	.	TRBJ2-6	CASSLEVLVAGGSGANVLTF	TGCGCCAGCAGCTTGGAGGTCCTGGTAGCGGGAGGATCTGGGGCCAACGTCCTGACTTTC
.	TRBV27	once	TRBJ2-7	CASSLLAEHNEQYF	TGTGCCAGCAGTTTATTGGCAGAACACAACGAGCAGTACTTC
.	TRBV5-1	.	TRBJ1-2	CASSLATYGYTF	TGCGCCAGCAGCTTAGCTACCTATGGCTACACCTTC
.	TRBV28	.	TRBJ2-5	CASSLFGPRSRVGEETQYF	TGTGCCAGCAGTTTATTCGGACCTAGGTCCCGGGTAGGCGAGGAGACCCAGTACTTC
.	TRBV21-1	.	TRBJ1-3	CASSKETGNSGNTIYF	TGTGCCAGCAGCAAAGAGACCGGCAACTCTGGAAACACCATATATTTT
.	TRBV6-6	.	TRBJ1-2	CASSPGDGYTF	TGTGCCAGTTCGCCTGGTGATGGCTACACCTTC
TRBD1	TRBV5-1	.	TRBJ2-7	CASSASGGGYEQYF	TGCGCCAGCAGCGCTTCAGGGGGCGGCTACGAGCAGTACTTC
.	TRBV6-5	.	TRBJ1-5	CASSSGPPQPRHF	TGTGCCAGCAGTTCTGGACCCCCTCAGCCCCGGCATTTT
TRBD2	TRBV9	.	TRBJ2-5	CASSPHVAGQETQYF	TGTGCCAGCAGCCCCCACGTAGCGGGACAAGAGACCCAGTACTTC
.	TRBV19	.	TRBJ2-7	CASSPRPASYEQYF	TGTGCCAGTAGTCCCCGCCCTGCCTCCTACGAGCAGTACTTC
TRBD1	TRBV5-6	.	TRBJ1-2	CASSDGTDPFGYTF	TGTGCCAGCAGCGACGGGACAGACCCGTTTGGCTACACCTTC
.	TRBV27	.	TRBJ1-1	CASSDDSVRVAFF	TGTGCCAGCAGCGATGACAGCGTGAGAGTAGCTTTCTTT
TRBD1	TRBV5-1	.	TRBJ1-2	CATHMTGGAYGYTF	TGTGCCACTCACATGACAGGGGGCGCGTATGGCTACACCTTC
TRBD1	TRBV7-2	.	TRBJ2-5	CASSLGGRLGQGLETQYF	TGTGCCAGCAGCTTAGGCGGTCGGTTGGGACAGGGGCTTGAGACCCAGTACTTC
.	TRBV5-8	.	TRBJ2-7	CASSLRPAGASSYEQYF	TGTGCCAGCAGCTTGCGGCCAGCAGGGGCCTCCTCCTACGAGCAGTACTTC
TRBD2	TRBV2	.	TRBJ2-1	CASFSSGRYNEQFF	TGTGCCAGTTTTTCTAGCGGGAGGTACAATGAGCAGTTCTTC
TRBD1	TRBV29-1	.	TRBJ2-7	CSVGDRGYEQYF	TGCAGCGTTGGGGACAGGGGATACGAGCAGTACTTC
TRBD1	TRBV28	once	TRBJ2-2	CASSLGGTGLVAGELFF	TGTGCCAGCAGTTTGGGGGGGACAGGGCTGGTCGCCGGGGAGCTGTTTTTT
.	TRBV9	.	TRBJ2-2	CASSVAGTTGELFF	TGTGCCAGCAGCGTAGCAGGGACCACCGGGGAGCTGTTTTTT
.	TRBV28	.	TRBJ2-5	CASQQLQGRYQETQYF	TGTGCCTCCCAACAGTTACAGGGGAGGTACCAAGAGACCCAGTACTTC
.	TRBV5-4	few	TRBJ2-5	CASSLSPLQETQYF	TGTGCCAGCAGTTTAAGCCCCCTCCAAGAGACCCAGTACTTC
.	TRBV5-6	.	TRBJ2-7	CASSSTGSGNEQYF	TGTGCCAGCAGCTCCACAGGTTCGGGGAACGAGCAGTACTTC
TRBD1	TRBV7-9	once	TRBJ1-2	CASSFQGQASGYTF	TGTGCCAGCAGCTTTCAGGGACAGGCATCTGGCTACACCTTC
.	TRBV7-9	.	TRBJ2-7	CASSLASETSYEQYF	TGTGCCAGCAGCTTAGCCAGCGAGACCTCCTACGAGCAGTACTTC
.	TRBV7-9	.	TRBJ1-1	CASSLDRTQAFF	TGTGCCAGCAGCTTAGACAGGACCCAAGCTTTCTTT
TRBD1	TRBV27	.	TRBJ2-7	CASSPGQGFYEQYF	TGTGCCAGCAGTCCTGGACAGGGGTTCTACGAGCAGTACTTC
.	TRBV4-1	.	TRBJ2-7	CASSQDRAVSDYYEQYF	TGCGCCAGCAGCCAAGATAGGGCGGTCAGCGATTACTACGAGCAGTACTTC
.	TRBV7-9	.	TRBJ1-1	CASSPVAGTEAFF	TGTGCCAGCAGCCCCGTGGCGGGAACTGAAGCTTTCTTT
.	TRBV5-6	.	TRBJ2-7	CASSPDSSYEQYF	TGTGCCAGCAGCCCGGACAGTTCCTACGAGCAGTACTTC
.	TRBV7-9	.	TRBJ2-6	CASSWKVTLLPSGANVLTF	TGTGCCAGCAGCTGGAAGGTGACTCTCCTACCCTCTGGGGCCAACGTCCTGACTTTC
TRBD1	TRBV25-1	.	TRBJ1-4	CASSEFSQGVNEKLFF	TGTGCCAGCAGTGAATTCTCCCAGGGGGTTAATGAAAAACTGTTTTTT
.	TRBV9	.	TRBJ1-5	CASSPDTGGNSNQPQHF	TGTGCCAGCAGTCCCGATACGGGGGGTAATAGCAATCAGCCCCAGCATTTT
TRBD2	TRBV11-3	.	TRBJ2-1	CASSLGPRTSGRKDEQFF	TGTGCCAGCAGCTTAGGTCCTCGGACTAGCGGGAGGAAGGATGAGCAGTTCTTC
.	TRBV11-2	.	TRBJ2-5	CASSLGGLVWLETQYF	TGTGCCAGCAGCTTAGGGGGTTTGGTATGGCTGGAGACCCAGTACTTC
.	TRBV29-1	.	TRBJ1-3	CSVEGGGEDTIYF	TGCAGCGTTGAAGGAGGGGGTGAGGACACCATATATTTT
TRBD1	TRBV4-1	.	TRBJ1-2	CASSQRGQGDYGYTF	TGCGCCAGCAGCCAACGGGGACAGGGGGACTATGGCTACACCTTC
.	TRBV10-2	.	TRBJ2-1	CASSEAAVHPYNEQFF	TGCGCCAGCAGTGAGGCGGCAGTTCACCCCTACAATGAGCAGTTCTTC
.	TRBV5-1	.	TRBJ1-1	CASSFEAVNTEAFF	TGCGCCAGCAGCTTCGAGGCGGTGAACACTGAAGCTTTCTTT
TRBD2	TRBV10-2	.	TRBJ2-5	CASSGSGRYNFQETQYF	TGCGCCAGCAGTGGTAGCGGGAGATATAATTTCCAAGAGACCCAGTACTTC
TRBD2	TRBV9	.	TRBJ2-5	CASSEGLADQETQYF	TGTGCCAGCAGCGAGGGACTAGCGGATCAAGAGACCCAGTACTTC
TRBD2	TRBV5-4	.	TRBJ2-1	CASSLVGAGGPGFYNEQFF	TGTGCCAGCAGCTTGGTAGGGGCGGGAGGGCCGGGGTTTTACAATGAGCAGTTCTTC
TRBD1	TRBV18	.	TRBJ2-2	CASSPPDRGPRYAGELFF	TGTGCCAGCTCACCGCCAGACAGGGGACCTCGGTACGCCGGGGAGCTGTTTTTT
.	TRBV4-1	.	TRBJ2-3	CASSQVRILGDTQYF	TGCGCCAGCAGCCAAGTAAGGATTCTCGGAGATACGCAGTATTTT
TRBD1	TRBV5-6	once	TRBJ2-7	CASRFGTAYEQYF	TGTGCCAGCAGGTTTGGGACAGCCTACGAGCAGTACTTC
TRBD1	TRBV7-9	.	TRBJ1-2	CASSLAILGTEANYGYTF	TGTGCCAGCAGCTTAGCGATACTCGGGACAGAAGCTAACTATGGCTACACCTTC
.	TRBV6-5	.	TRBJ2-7	CASSTSLYHEQYF	TGTGCCAGCAGTACATCCCTGTACCACGAGCAGTACTTC
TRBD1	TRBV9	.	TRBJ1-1	CASSAGGDGTEAFF	TGTGCCAGCAGCGCAGGGGGCGATGGCACTGAAGCTTTCTTT
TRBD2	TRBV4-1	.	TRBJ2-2	CASSQELVRRMELAGVTGELFF	TGCGCCAGCAGCCAAGAACTGGTTCGCAGGATGGAACTAGCGGGAGTCACCGGGGAGCTGTTTTTT
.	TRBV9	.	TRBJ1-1	CASSPRGNTEAFF	TGTGCCAGCAGCCCACGGGGGAACACTGAAGCTTTCTTT
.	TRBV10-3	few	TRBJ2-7	CAISESPHTPGEEQYF	TGTGCCATCAGTGAGTCCCCGCACACCCCGGGCGAGGAGCAGTACTTC
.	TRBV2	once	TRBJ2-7	CASGRGEQYF	TGTGCCAGCGGCCGAGGGGAGCAGTACTTC
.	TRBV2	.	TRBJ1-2	CASRQVHFYGYTF	TGTGCCAGCAGACAGGTCCACTTCTATGGCTACACCTTC
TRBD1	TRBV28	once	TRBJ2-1	CASSFGTGAYNEQFF	TGTGCCAGCAGTTTCGGGACAGGTGCCTACAATGAGCAGTTCTTC